This TCR beta chain was recorded in a study of control samples from healthy donors and cancer patients (dated by TCRdb to 2020 to 2021). The library was prepared using the immunoSEQ multiplex PCR assay. TCRdb re-hosts the immuneACCESS table, in-frame sequences only. Its copies lack some clones; in the studies checked, an unresolved V gene accounts for under half of them, and the cause for the rest is not known. The sample records around 140,000 clones, approximately 94% of which are singletons. 10% to 15% of the sample rests with the top ten. There are 15 amino acids in the CDR3, from cysteine to phenylalanine inclusive. Only the CDR3 part of the read is kept: 45 bases, read in frame from the first base. For this chain, trimming is 5 bases at the V end and 5 bases at the J end, and the number of junction bases without a gene match is 10. CDR1 and CDR2 are drawn from the germline V gene: SGHTA, FQGNSA.

About this clone itself: No cognate antigen has been identified for it. There are no base qualities to consult, and no much larger clone falls within one base.

The material sequenced was blood. The rearrangement combines TRBV7-2 with TRBJ2-7; 9 bases in the junction line up with TRBD2. This receptor was taken from a middle-aged man in good health. The CDR3 sequence is CASSPSGGRTHEQYF. The sequenced DNA: TGTGCCAGCAGCCCCAGCGGGGGGCGGACCCACGAGCAGTACTTC.